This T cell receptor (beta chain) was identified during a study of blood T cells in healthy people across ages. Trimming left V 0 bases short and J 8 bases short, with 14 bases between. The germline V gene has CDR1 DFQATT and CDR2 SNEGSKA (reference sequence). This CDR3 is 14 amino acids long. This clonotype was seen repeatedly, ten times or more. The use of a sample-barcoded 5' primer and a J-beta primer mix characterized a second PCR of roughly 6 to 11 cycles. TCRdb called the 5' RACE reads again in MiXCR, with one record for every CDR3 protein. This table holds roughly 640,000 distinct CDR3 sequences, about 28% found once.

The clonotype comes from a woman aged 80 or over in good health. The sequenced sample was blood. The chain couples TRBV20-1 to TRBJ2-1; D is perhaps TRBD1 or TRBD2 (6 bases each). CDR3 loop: CSARDPQGRHEQFF. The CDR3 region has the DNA TGCAGTGCTAGAGATCCCCAGGGGAGGCATGAGCAGTTCTTC.